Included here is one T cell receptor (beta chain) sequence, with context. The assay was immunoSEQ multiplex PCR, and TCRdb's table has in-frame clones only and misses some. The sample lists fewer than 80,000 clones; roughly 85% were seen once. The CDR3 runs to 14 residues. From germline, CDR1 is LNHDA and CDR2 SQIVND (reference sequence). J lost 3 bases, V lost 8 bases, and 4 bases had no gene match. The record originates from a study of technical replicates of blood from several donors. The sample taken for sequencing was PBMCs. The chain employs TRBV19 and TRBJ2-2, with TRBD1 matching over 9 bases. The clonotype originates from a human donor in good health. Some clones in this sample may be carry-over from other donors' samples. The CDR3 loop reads CASSRQGDTGELFF. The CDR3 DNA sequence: TGTGCCAGTTCCCGACAGGGGGACACCGGGGAGCTGTTTTTT.